The 20 T cell receptor beta chains reported below all come from one sample, sequenced in a study of cytomegalovirus exposure and HLA in healthy donors. The PCR ran on 60 Vbeta and 13 Jbeta primers. The table came from immunoSEQ multiplex PCR; TCRdb's copy has only in-frame clones and leaves some out. This table holds 40,000 or so clones, around 68% found once. Input material: PBMCs. These receptors originate from a man between 40 and 49 years old in good health and CMV-seronegative.

CDR3 residues: CASSWVTSSGANVLTF. CDR3 nucleotide sequence: TGCGCCAGCAGCTGGGTAACTAGCAGTGGGGCCAACGTCCTGACTTTC. This chain links TRBV5-1 with TRBJ2-6, with a tentative D call TRBD2 (6 bases). The CDR3 is 16 residues long. Trimming stripped 3 bases from V and 3 bases from J, with 13 bases between. The germline gives CDR1 SGHRS, CDR2 YFSETQ.

The chain uses TRBV4-3 and TRBJ1-2; D remains ambiguous. The V and J ends lost 0 bases and 5 bases respectively, with 13 bases between them. Per germline, CDR1 LGHNA and CDR2 YSLEER. The CDR3 has 15 amino acids. As DNA, the CDR3 is TGCGCCAGCAGCCAAGATCAGGACTACCCTTATGGCTACACCTTC. It translates to CASSQDQDYPYGYTF.

This clone showed up just once. CDR3 coding DNA: TGCGCCAGCAGCTTGGATTTTAGCGCCGCCTACGAGCAGTACTTC. Protein sequence: CASSLDFSAAYEQYF. The chain recombines TRBV5-1 with TRBJ2-7, with TRBD2 as a possible D gene (5 bases). The germline CDR1 and CDR2 sequences are SGHRS and YFSETQ. The V and J ends lost 0 bases and 2 bases respectively, with 12 bases between them. This CDR3 is built from 15 residues.

The chain uses TRBV29-1 and TRBJ2-3, with 7 bases matching TRBD2. Germline V gene data show CDR1 as SQVTM and CDR2 as ANQGSEA. This CDR3 region has 14 residues. J lost 2 bases, V lost 7 bases, and 9 bases had no gene match. CDR3 residues: CSAQAGSATDTQYF. The CDR3 bases are TGCAGCGCTCAAGCGGGGTCCGCCACAGATACGCAGTATTTT.

The chain couples TRBV11-2 to TRBJ2-2; D possibly corresponds to TRBD2 (5 bases). The CDR3 covers 12 residues. Trimming took 5 bases from V and 7 from J, leaving 8 bases between them. Germline CDR1 and CDR2: SGHAT and FQNNGV. The CDR3 loop reads CASSPGIGELFF. The CDR3 region has the DNA TGTGCCAGCAGCCCGGGGATCGGGGAGCTGTTTTTT.

This chain uses TRBV6-5 with TRBJ1-1, with D possibly TRBD1 on 5 matching bases. This CDR3 has 15 amino acids. Deletions cut 5 bases from V and 0 bases from J, with 13 bases between. Looked up from germline, CDR1 is MNHEY and CDR2 is SVGAGI. In nucleotides, the CDR3 is TGTGCCAGCAGTCAAGTCAGGGTTATGAACACTGAAGCTTTCTTT. This sequence encodes CASSQVRVMNTEAFF.

CDR3 region: CASSLTGISTDTQYF. In DNA, the CDR3 is TGTGCCAGCAGCTTGACAGGTATAAGCACAGATACGCAGTATTTT. This sequence joins TRBV7-2 and TRBJ2-3; tentative D call: TRBD1 (6 bases). V was cut by 3 bases and J by 0 bases, with 10 bases left in between. This CDR3 spans 15 amino acids. The germline gives CDR1 SGHTA, CDR2 FQGNSA.

The CDR3 spells CASSENGGTYNEQFF. The CDR3 DNA reads TGTGCCAGCAGTGAAAACGGGGGGACATACAATGAGCAGTTCTTC. The V gene is TRBV25-1, the J gene TRBJ2-1; D may be TRBD2 (7 bases). This CDR3 contains 15 residues. The V end lost 2 bases, the J end lost 4 bases, and 12 bases lay between the germline ends. Germline loops: CDR1 MGHDK, CDR2 SYGVNS.

The chain joins TRBV5-1 to TRBJ2-2, with TRBD1 as a possible D gene (6 bases). CDR1 is SGHRS and CDR2 is YFSETQ in the germline V gene. CDR3 length equals 15 residues. Trimming shortened V by 6 bases and J by 3 bases, and 15 bases separated the two germline ends. The CDR3 loop reads CASTWDTGDTGELFF. The CDR3 region has the DNA TGCGCCAGCACCTGGGACACTGGGGACACCGGGGAGCTGTTTTTT.

The chain joins TRBV30 to TRBJ2-5; no firm D call. Trimming pared 7 bases from V and 2 bases from J, leaving 17 bases between. Looked up from germline, CDR1 is GTSNPN and CDR2 is SVGIG (reference sequence). This CDR3 contains 14 residues. CDR3: CASNPGSRQETQYF. CDR3 DNA sequence: TGTGCCTCGAACCCCGGGTCTAGACAAGAGACCCAGTACTTC.

This clone was recorded a few times. V is TRBV6-1 and J is TRBJ1-6; D might be TRBD1 (6 bases). Trimming shortened V by 4 bases and J by 4 bases, and 17 bases separated the two germline ends. CDR1 is MNHNS, CDR2 SASEGT, per germline. The CDR3 is made up of 17 amino acids. The CDR3 DNA reads TGTGCCAGCAGTGCAATTCAGGGGACCGGATATAATTCACCCCTCCACTTT. Amino acid sequence: CASSAIQGTGYNSPLHF.

V usage is TRBV5-6 and J usage is TRBJ1-2; unclear D gene. Trimming stripped 1 base from V and 8 bases from J, with 15 bases between. This CDR3 region has 14 residues. Germline-derived CDR1 and CDR2 are SGHDT and YYEEEE. The CDR3 nucleotides are TGTGCCAGCAGCTTGTCGAATTCGGGGAGGGGCTACACCTTC. The encoded protein is CASSLSNSGRGYTF.

This chain links TRBV7-9 with TRBJ2-3; a weak D match, TRBD2 (6 bases). The germline V and J ends were trimmed by 5 bases and 2 bases, with 14 bases remaining between them. This CDR3 is built from 15 residues. The V gene's germline CDR1 is SEHNR and CDR2 FQNEAQ (reference sequence). This CDR3 reads CASSPAGTYTDTQYF. Here the CDR3 DNA reads TGTGCCAGCAGCCCTGCTGGGACTTACACAGATACGCAGTATTTT.

This chain links TRBV28 with TRBJ1-5; 10 bases match TRBD1. After removal of 6 bases from V and 3 bases from J, the junction contained 8 bases not matched to a gene. Germline CDR1 and CDR2: MDHEN and SYDVKM. The CDR3 runs to 16 residues. The DNA for the CDR3 is TGTGCCAGCAGAAGTACCGGGACAGGGGACAATCAGCCCCAGCATTTT. Encoded protein: CASRSTGTGDNQPQHF.

This clone was picked up a small number of times. This chain uses TRBV5-1 with TRBJ2-5, with 7 nucleotides matching TRBD1. Germline CDR1 is SGHRS and CDR2 is YFSETQ. The ends lost 0 bases at V and 4 bases at J; junction bases unmatched: 0. This CDR3 region has 13 residues. The CDR3 protein is CASSLDRGETQYF. In nucleotides, the CDR3 is TGCGCCAGCAGCTTGGACAGGGGAGAGACCCAGTACTTC.

The chain employs TRBV6-6 and TRBJ2-5; D perhaps matches TRBD2 (5 bases). V was cut by 6 bases and J by 3 bases, with 11 bases left in between. CDR3 size: 13 residues. Looked up from germline, CDR1 is MNHNY and CDR2 is SVGAGI (reference sequence). The CDR3 bases are TGTGCCAGCAGATCGGACGGGAAAGAGACCCAGTACTTC. This gives the protein CASRSDGKETQYF.

The DNA of the CDR3 is TGTGCCATCCCAATTAGTAATTCGGCAACTAATGAAAAACTGTTTTTT. This gives the protein CAIPISNSATNEKLFF. V gene TRBV7-9 combines with J gene TRBJ1-4; D not certain. Germline V CDR1 and CDR2: SEHNR, FQNEAQ (reference sequence). V was shortened by 10 bases and J by 0 bases, with 18 bases between the two germline ends. The CDR3 loop spans 16 amino acids.

This chain connects TRBV5-1 to TRBJ1-1, with a possible D match to TRBD1 (5 bases). Trimming took 4 bases from V and 3 from J, leaving 16 bases between them. The V gene's germline CDR1 is SGHRS and CDR2 YFSETQ. CDR3 size: 15 residues. This CDR3 is CASSPGRGWDTEAFF. The CDR3 region has the DNA TGCGCCAGCAGCCCGGGGAGGGGCTGGGACACTGAAGCTTTCTTT.

This rearrangement joins TRBV5-6 to TRBJ1-4, with 12 nucleotides matching TRBD1. Unmatched junction bases numbered 6, after V lost 0 bases and J lost 0 bases. The CDR3 length is 19 residues. Per germline, CDR1 SGHDT and CDR2 YYEEEE. CDR3 DNA sequence: TGTGCCAGCAGCTTGGCCCGGGACAGGGGGCGATCAACTAATGAAAAACTGTTTTTT. Translating it yields CASSLARDRGRSTNEKLFF.

V usage is TRBV19 and J usage is TRBJ2-5; D remains ambiguous. Per germline, CDR1 LNHDA and CDR2 SQIVND (reference sequence). The CDR3 spans 13 residues. V was cut by 5 bases and J by 0 bases, with 7 bases left in between. In nucleotides, the CDR3 is TGTGCCAGTAGTCTACAGTACCAAGAGACCCAGTACTTC. Its translation is CASSLQYQETQYF.